Listed below are T cell receptor beta chains from one sample, sequenced in a study of T cell changes during pregnancy in multiple sclerosis. Sequencing was performed with immunoSEQ multiplex PCR; in TCRdb, only in-frame clones are kept and a portion is missing. Of about 92,000 clones listed, more than 85% are singletons. The input for sequencing was peripheral blood, taken in the first trimester of pregnancy. These receptors originate from a female donor with multiple sclerosis, enrolled in a pregnancy study. Both conserved end residues are part of each CDR3. The D gene is left open where the match is weak. Size values are once, few and many counts, or a class for expanded clones, and some rows have none.

cdr3_aa: CASSQDLRTGNHYGYTF; cdr3_nt: TGCGCCAGCAGCCAAGATCTTAGGACAGGGAACCACTATGGCTACACCTTC; d_call: TRBD1; v_call: TRBV4-1; j_call: TRBJ1-2; clone_size: -
cdr3_aa: CASSLGGTNTEAFF; cdr3_nt: TGTGCCAGCAGTTTAGGCGGAACGAACACTGAAGCTTTCTTT; d_call: -; v_call: TRBV27; j_call: TRBJ1-1; clone_size: once
cdr3_aa: CASSQEYRALNYGYTF; cdr3_nt: TGCGCCAGCAGCCAAGAATACAGGGCTCTTAACTATGGCTACACCTTC; d_call: -; v_call: TRBV4-1; j_call: TRBJ1-2; clone_size: -
cdr3_aa: CAISARDRGRNEQFF; cdr3_nt: TGTGCCATCAGTGCCCGGGACAGGGGGCGTAATGAGCAGTTCTTC; d_call: TRBD1; v_call: TRBV10-3; j_call: TRBJ2-1; clone_size: -
cdr3_aa: CASSGPMNTEAFF; cdr3_nt: TGTGCCAGCTCAGGTCCGATGAACACTGAAGCTTTCTTT; d_call: -; v_call: TRBV6-5; j_call: TRBJ1-1; clone_size: -
cdr3_aa: CASSQVPGGRRVNGYTF; cdr3_nt: TGCGCCAGCAGCCAAGTCCCCGGGGGGAGGAGGGTGAATGGCTACACCTTC; d_call: -; v_call: TRBV4-1; j_call: TRBJ1-2; clone_size: once
cdr3_aa: CASSQPGQGASNYEQYF; cdr3_nt: TGTGCCAGCAGCCAACCGGGACAGGGGGCCTCGAACTACGAGCAGTACTTC; d_call: TRBD1; v_call: TRBV14; j_call: TRBJ2-7; clone_size: -
cdr3_aa: CASRDQIGTSGRREQYF; cdr3_nt: TGTGCCAGCAGGGATCAAATCGGGACTAGCGGGAGGAGGGAGCAGTACTTC; d_call: -; v_call: TRBV21-1; j_call: TRBJ2-7; clone_size: many
cdr3_aa: CASSLGRGSGNHNEQFF; cdr3_nt: TGTGCCAGCAGCTTAGGTCGGGGTAGCGGGAACCACAATGAGCAGTTCTTC; d_call: TRBD2; v_call: TRBV7-9; j_call: TRBJ2-1; clone_size: -
cdr3_aa: CASSGTGYEQYF; cdr3_nt: TGTGCCAGTAGTGGCACAGGGTACGAGCAGTACTTC; d_call: -; v_call: TRBV19; j_call: TRBJ2-7; clone_size: -
cdr3_aa: CATSRGWDRDNNEQFF; cdr3_nt: TGTGCCACCAGCAGGGGGTGGGACAGGGACAACAATGAGCAGTTCTTC; d_call: TRBD1; v_call: TRBV15; j_call: TRBJ2-1; clone_size: -
cdr3_aa: CASSREGEETQYF; cdr3_nt: TGTGCCAGCAGCCGCGAGGGGGAAGAGACCCAGTACTTC; d_call: -; v_call: TRBV9; j_call: TRBJ2-5; clone_size: -
cdr3_aa: CASSSGLAGGIYNEQFF; cdr3_nt: TGCGCCAGCAGCTCAGGACTAGCGGGAGGTATCTACAATGAGCAGTTCTTC; d_call: TRBD2; v_call: TRBV5-1; j_call: TRBJ2-1; clone_size: -
cdr3_aa: CASSYGTNEKLFF; cdr3_nt: TGCGCCAGCAGCTACGGGACAAATGAAAAACTGTTTTTT; d_call: -; v_call: TRBV5-1; j_call: TRBJ1-4; clone_size: -
cdr3_aa: CASSQERSGGSTDTQYF; cdr3_nt: TGCGCCAGCAGCCAAGAGAGGAGCGGAGGTAGCACAGATACGCAGTATTTT; d_call: -; v_call: TRBV4-1; j_call: TRBJ2-3; clone_size: once
cdr3_aa: CASSDGTSLTEAFF; cdr3_nt: TGTGCCAGCAGTGACGGGACATCTCTCACTGAAGCTTTCTTT; d_call: -; v_call: TRBV6-4; j_call: TRBJ1-1; clone_size: -
cdr3_aa: CAWSLLSNQPQHF; cdr3_nt: TGTGCCTGGAGTCTCCTTAGCAATCAGCCCCAGCATTTT; d_call: -; v_call: TRBV30; j_call: TRBJ1-5; clone_size: -
cdr3_aa: CASSAHTGVSGNTIYF; cdr3_nt: TGTGCCAGCAGCGCCCACACAGGGGTTTCTGGAAACACCATATATTTT; d_call: TRBD1; v_call: TRBV9; j_call: TRBJ1-3; clone_size: -
cdr3_aa: CASSVGAGQTGTSGRLTYNEQFF; cdr3_nt: TGTGCCAGCAGCGTAGGAGCGGGACAGACCGGGACTAGCGGGAGGTTGACCTACAATGAGCAGTTCTTC; d_call: TRBD2; v_call: TRBV9; j_call: TRBJ2-1; clone_size: -
cdr3_aa: CAIRDSVNTEAFF; cdr3_nt: TGTGCCATCAGGGACAGCGTGAACACTGAAGCTTTCTTT; d_call: -; v_call: TRBV10-3; j_call: TRBJ1-1; clone_size: -
cdr3_aa: CASSRQGMNTEAFF; cdr3_nt: TGTGCCAGCAGCAGACAGGGAATGAACACTGAAGCTTTCTTT; d_call: TRBD1; v_call: TRBV7-9; j_call: TRBJ1-1; clone_size: -
cdr3_aa: CASSVGLAPSTDTQYF; cdr3_nt: TGTGCCAGCAGCGTGGGACTAGCCCCAAGCACAGATACGCAGTATTTT; d_call: TRBD2; v_call: TRBV9; j_call: TRBJ2-3; clone_size: -
cdr3_aa: CASSSLSGRAYEQYF; cdr3_nt: TGCGCCAGCAGCTCCCTTAGCGGGAGGGCCTACGAGCAGTACTTC; d_call: TRBD2; v_call: TRBV5-1; j_call: TRBJ2-7; clone_size: -
cdr3_aa: CASSSRGWDEQYF; cdr3_nt: TGTGCCAGCAGTTCCAGGGGCTGGGACGAGCAGTACTTC; d_call: -; v_call: TRBV27; j_call: TRBJ2-7; clone_size: -
cdr3_aa: CASSWTDHQETQYF; cdr3_nt: TGTGCCAGCAGCTGGACAGACCATCAAGAGACCCAGTACTTC; d_call: -; v_call: TRBV7-9; j_call: TRBJ2-5; clone_size: once
cdr3_aa: CASSQLAGDTDTQYF; cdr3_nt: TGTGCCAGCAGCCAACTAGCGGGGGACACAGATACGCAGTATTTT; d_call: TRBD2; v_call: TRBV4-2; j_call: TRBJ2-3; clone_size: -
cdr3_aa: CASSLAHRLANSYNEQFF; cdr3_nt: TGTGCCAGCAGCTTAGCGCATCGGCTAGCGAACTCCTACAATGAGCAGTTCTTC; d_call: -; v_call: TRBV11-2; j_call: TRBJ2-1; clone_size: -
cdr3_aa: CASSEMVLAGDYNEQFF; cdr3_nt: TGTGCCAGCAGTGAGATGGTCCTAGCGGGAGACTACAATGAGCAGTTCTTC; d_call: TRBD2; v_call: TRBV6-1; j_call: TRBJ2-1; clone_size: -
cdr3_aa: CASSQEGTFSNQPQHF; cdr3_nt: TGCGCCAGCAGCCAAGAGGGGACTTTTAGCAATCAGCCCCAGCATTTT; d_call: -; v_call: TRBV4-1; j_call: TRBJ1-5; clone_size: -
cdr3_aa: CASSYGRVTEAFF; cdr3_nt: TGTGCCAGCAGTTACGGGAGGGTCACTGAAGCTTTCTTT; d_call: -; v_call: TRBV27; j_call: TRBJ1-1; clone_size: -
cdr3_aa: CASSLTPSGSTDTQYF; cdr3_nt: TGTGCCAGCAGCTTAACGCCTAGCGGGAGTACAGATACGCAGTATTTT; d_call: TRBD2; v_call: TRBV11-2; j_call: TRBJ2-3; clone_size: -